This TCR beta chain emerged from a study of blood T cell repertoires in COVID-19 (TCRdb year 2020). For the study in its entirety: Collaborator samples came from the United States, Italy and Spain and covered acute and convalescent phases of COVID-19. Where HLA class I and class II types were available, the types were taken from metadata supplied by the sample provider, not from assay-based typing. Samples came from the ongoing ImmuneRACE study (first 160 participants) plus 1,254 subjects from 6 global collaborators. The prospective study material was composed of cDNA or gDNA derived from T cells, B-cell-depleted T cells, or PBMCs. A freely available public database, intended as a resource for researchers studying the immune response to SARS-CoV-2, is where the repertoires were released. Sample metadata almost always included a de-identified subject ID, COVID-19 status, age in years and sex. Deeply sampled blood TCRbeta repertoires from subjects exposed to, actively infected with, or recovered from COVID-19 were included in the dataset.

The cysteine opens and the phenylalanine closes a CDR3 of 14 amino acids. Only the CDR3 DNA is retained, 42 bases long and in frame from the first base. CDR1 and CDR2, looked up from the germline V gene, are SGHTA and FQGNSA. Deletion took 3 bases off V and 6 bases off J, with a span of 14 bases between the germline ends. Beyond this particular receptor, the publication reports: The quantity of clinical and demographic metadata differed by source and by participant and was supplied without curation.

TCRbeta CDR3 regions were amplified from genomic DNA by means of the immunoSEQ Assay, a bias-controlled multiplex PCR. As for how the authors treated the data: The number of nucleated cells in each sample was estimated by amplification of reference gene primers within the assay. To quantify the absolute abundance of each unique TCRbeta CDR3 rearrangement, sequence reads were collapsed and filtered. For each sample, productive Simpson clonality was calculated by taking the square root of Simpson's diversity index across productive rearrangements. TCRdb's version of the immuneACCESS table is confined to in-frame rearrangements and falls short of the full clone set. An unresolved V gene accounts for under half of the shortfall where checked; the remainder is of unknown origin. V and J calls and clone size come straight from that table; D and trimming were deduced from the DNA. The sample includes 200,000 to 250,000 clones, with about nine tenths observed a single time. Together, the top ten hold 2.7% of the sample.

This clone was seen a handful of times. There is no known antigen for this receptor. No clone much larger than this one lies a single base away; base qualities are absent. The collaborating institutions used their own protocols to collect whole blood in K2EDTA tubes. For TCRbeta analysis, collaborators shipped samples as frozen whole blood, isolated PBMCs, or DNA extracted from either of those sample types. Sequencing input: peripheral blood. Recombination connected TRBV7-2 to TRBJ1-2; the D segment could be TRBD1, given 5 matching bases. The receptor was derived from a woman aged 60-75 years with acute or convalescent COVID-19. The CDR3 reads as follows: CASSFSRGDNGYTF. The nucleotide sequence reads TGTGCCAGCAGCTTCTCACGGGGGGATAATGGCTACACCTTC.